The 25 T cell receptor beta chains given below trace back to one sample, sequenced in a study of blood T cell repertoires in COVID-19. The method was immunoSEQ multiplex PCR; TCRdb's version includes in-frame clones alone and lacks a portion of them. Of approximately 300,000 clones in the sample, roughly 88% were seen once. The sequenced material came from peripheral blood. These receptor sequences come from a woman between 45 and 65 years old with active or convalescent COVID-19.

There are a few counts of this clone. The V call is TRBV19, the J call TRBJ2-5; D not resolved. CDR3 length: 13 amino acids. Per the germline V gene, CDR1 is LNHDA and CDR2 is SQIVND (reference sequence). V lost 3 bases to trimming and J lost 0 bases, with 5 bases between them. As DNA, the CDR3 is TGTGCCAGTAGTATGTCTCACCAAGAGACCCAGTACTTC. It translates to CASSMSHQETQYF.

The chain combines TRBV6-6 with TRBJ1-1; the D gene is possibly TRBD1 (6 bases). Germline V gene data show CDR1 as MNHNY and CDR2 as SVGAGI (reference sequence). This CDR3 has 13 residues. The V gene lost 7 bases and the J gene lost 2 bases, with 11 bases spanning the gap. CDR3 amino acids: CASKRTDNTEAFF. The DNA of the CDR3 is TGTGCCAGCAAACGGACAGATAACACTGAAGCTTTCTTT.

The chain couples TRBV4-3 to TRBJ2-7; D is possibly TRBD2 (6 bases). CDR3 length: 16 amino acids. Germline lookup yields CDR1 LGHNA and CDR2 YSLEER. Trimming removed 0 bases at V and 6 bases at J, with 18 bases between. The CDR3 region is CASSQDRAGFTLEQYF. The CDR3 DNA reads as TGCGCCAGCAGCCAAGATCGGGCGGGGTTTACCCTCGAGCAGTACTTC.

The V gene is TRBV9, the J gene TRBJ2-1; 7 bases map to TRBD2. Germline loops: CDR1 SGDLS, CDR2 YYNGEE. CDR3 length: 15 residues. The V gene end was trimmed by 3 bases and the J gene end by 5 bases; junction bases not matched to a gene: 8. CDR3 coding DNA: TGTGCCAGCAGCGACGTAGCGGGTTACAACAATGAGCAGTTCTTC. The encoded protein is CASSDVAGYNNEQFF. The complete variable domain, with remaining parts taken from reference TRBV9 and TRBJ2-1, reads DSGVTQTPKHLITATGQRVTLRCSPRSGDLSVYWYQQSLDQGLQFLIQYYNGEERAKGNILERFSAQQFPDLHSELNLSSLELGDSALYFCASSDVAGYNNEQFFGPGTRLTVL.

V gene TRBV5-1 combines with J gene TRBJ1-2; D remains unclear. Looked up from germline, CDR1 is SGHRS and CDR2 is YFSETQ. Between the trimmed V and J ends, which lost 1 base and 2 bases, there was a span of 6 bases. There are 13 residues in the CDR3. The CDR3 region is CASSLWQNYGYTF. The CDR3 DNA reads TGCGCCAGCAGCTTGTGGCAGAACTATGGCTACACCTTC.

The rearrangement joins TRBV12-3 or TRBV12-4 to TRBJ1-3, with D possibly TRBD1 on 5 matching bases. This CDR3 is 13 amino acids long. Trimming stripped 4 bases from V and 6 bases from J, with 10 bases between. CDR3 bases: TGTGCCAGCAGTTCCGGGACTGCAAACACCATATATTTT. Translating gives CASSSGTANTIYF.

The chain combines TRBV9 with TRBJ2-2, with D possibly TRBD1 on 6 matching bases. Germline-derived CDR1 and CDR2 are SGDLS and YYNGEE. V dropped 0 bases and J dropped 4 bases, with 10 bases sitting between them. The CDR3 contains 15 residues. The CDR3 sequence is CASSVEGQTTGELFF. The CDR3 nucleotides read TGTGCCAGCAGCGTAGAAGGACAGACCACCGGGGAGCTGTTTTTT.

The chain uses TRBV19 and TRBJ1-2; no clear D gene. The ends were cut back, 5 bases at V and 3 bases at J, with 16 bases in the middle. This CDR3 region has 15 residues. The germline gives CDR1 LNHDA, CDR2 SQIVND (reference sequence). Written as DNA, the CDR3 is TGTGCCAGTAGTCCCTCCTCGGTTCAGGACTATGGCTACACCTTC. It specifies CASSPSSVQDYGYTF.

The chain is built from TRBV7-3 and TRBJ2-1, with 10 bases aligning to TRBD2. J gave up 1 base and V 5 bases, and 8 bases lay outside the gene matches. The CDR3 consists of 17 residues. Germline CDR1 reads SGHTA; CDR2 reads FQGTGA. The CDR3 sequence: CASSPQAGGRSYNEQFF. The CDR3 DNA is TGTGCCAGCAGCCCCCAAGCGGGAGGGAGATCCTACAATGAGCAGTTCTTC.

This chain uses TRBV18 with TRBJ1-5, with D maybe TRBD1 (6 bases). V lost 3 bases to trimming and J lost 1 base, with 13 bases between them. The CDR3 loop spans 16 amino acids. Germline CDR1 KGHSH, CDR2 LQKENI. The CDR3 coding sequence is TGTGCCAGCTCACCTACGACAGGAGGCAGCAATCAGCCCCAGCATTTT. Translating it yields CASSPTTGGSNQPQHF.

The CDR3 protein is CASKSQGNTGELFF. The CDR3 DNA follows: TGTGCCAGTAAGTCGCAGGGTAACACCGGGGAGCTGTTTTTT. The rearrangement links TRBV19 to TRBJ2-2; a possible D gene is TRBD1 (5 bases). CDR3 length: 14 amino acids. With 7 bases removed from V and 2 bases from J, the gap between germline ends came to 11 bases. In germline, CDR1 is LNHDA, CDR2 SQIVND (reference sequence).

This clone was seen more than once but under ten times. The CDR3 coding sequence is TGTGCCTGGACCAGGGGACGCTTGAACACTGAAGCTTTCTTT. Residues: CAWTRGRLNTEAFF. The V gene is TRBV30, the J gene TRBJ1-1; a weak D match, TRBD1 (6 bases). The CDR3 has 14 amino acids. Germline loops: CDR1 GTSNPN, CDR2 SVGIG (reference sequence). V shed 4 bases and J shed 0 bases, with 12 bases lying between them.

This chain uses TRBV29-1 with TRBJ2-1; D unclear. V lost 5 bases and J lost 4, with 9 bases in between. Per the germline V gene, CDR1 is SQVTM and CDR2 is ANQGSEA. There are 12 residues in the CDR3. CDR3 nucleotides: TGCAGCGTTACCGAGGAGTACAATGAGCAGTTCTTC. The encoded protein is CSVTEEYNEQFF.

Details on this clone: The junction differs from germline at one of its ends, possibly a read error. The CDR3 DNA reads as TGCGCCAGCAGCCAAGCGGCGGGGGCCCCCCACTTC. Amino acids: CASSQAAGAPHF. The genes are TRBV4-1 and TRBJ2-7, with TRBD2 as a possible D gene (7 bases). Germline loops: CDR1 MGHRA, CDR2 YSYEKL. CDR3 length equals 12 residues.

V is TRBV9 and J is TRBJ2-2; 10 bases match TRBD1. Germline V gene lookup returns CDR1 SGDLS and CDR2 YYNGEE. V lost 0 bases to trimming and J lost 7 bases; unmatched junction nucleotides: 6. This CDR3 spans 16 amino acids. The CDR3 DNA is TGTGCCAGCAGCGTAGTGGGGACAGGGGTGGTCGGGGAGCTGTTTTTT. Protein sequence: CASSVVGTGVVGELFF. Full variable domain (remainder filled in from reference TRBV9 and TRBJ2-2): DSGVTQTPKHLITATGQRVTLRCSPRSGDLSVYWYQQSLDQGLQFLIQYYNGEERAKGNILERFSAQQFPDLHSELNLSSLELGDSALYFCASSVVGTGVVGELFFGEGSRLTVL.

This chain links TRBV14 with TRBJ2-3, with no clear D. Germline lookup yields CDR1 SGHDN and CDR2 FVKESK. V gave up 2 bases and J gave up 4 bases, with 7 bases separating them. The CDR3 has 13 residues. The CDR3 DNA is TGTGCCAGCAGCCAACTAGGTGCAGATACGCAGTATTTT. Residues: CASSQLGADTQYF.

This chain uses TRBV6-5 with TRBJ2-7, with 8 positions matching TRBD2. CDR3 length: 14 amino acids. V lost 6 bases to trimming and J lost 2 bases; unmatched junction nucleotides: 6. In germline, CDR1 is MNHEY, CDR2 SVGAGI. The CDR3 DNA reads TGTGCCAGCAGGACGGGACTAGTAGCCTACGAGCAGTACTTC. It is translated as CASRTGLVAYEQYF.

The V call is TRBV6-2 or TRBV6-3, the J call TRBJ1-2; D not resolved. This CDR3 contains 13 residues. Germline-derived CDR1 and CDR2 are MNHEY and SVGEGT. Trimming pared 5 bases from V and 2 bases from J, leaving 9 bases between. The CDR3: CASSNFVNYGYTF. CDR3 bases: TGTGCCAGCAGTAATTTCGTGAACTATGGCTACACCTTC.

V and J are TRBV28 and TRBJ1-2; D call uncertain. V was shortened by 2 bases and J by 4 bases, with 8 bases between the two germline ends. Germline V CDR1 and CDR2: MDHEN, SYDVKM. The CDR3 spans 13 residues. CDR3 amino acids: CASSLNTVYGYTF. In DNA form, the CDR3 reads TGTGCCAGCAGTTTAAATACAGTCTATGGCTACACCTTC.

The chain employs TRBV18 and TRBJ2-7; 9 nucleotides agree with TRBD1. The J segment lost 2 bases and the V segment lost 3 bases, leaving 8 bases of the junction unmatched. CDR1 is KGHSH, CDR2 LQKENI, per germline. This CDR3 contains 16 residues. The CDR3: CASSPGQGASTYEQYF. The DNA of the CDR3 is TGTGCCAGCTCACCGGGACAGGGAGCTTCAACCTACGAGCAGTACTTC.

The chain has TRBV20-1 and TRBJ1-1; D is perhaps TRBD1 (5 bases). Trimming pared 3 bases from V and 1 base from J, leaving 12 bases between. Germline V lookup: CDR1 DFQATT, CDR2 SNEGSKA (reference sequence). The CDR3 has 14 residues. CDR3 nucleotide sequence: TGCAGTGCTAGTGCCACAGGCGCGAACACTGAAGCTTTCTTT. Its translation is CSASATGANTEAFF.

This clone was seen a single time. CDR3 amino acids: CASSQVSGTGELFF. CDR3 coding DNA: TGTGCCAGCAGCCAAGTAAGCGGCACCGGGGAGCTGTTTTTT. The V call is TRBV3-1 (or the pseudogene TRBV3-2), the J call TRBJ2-2; a possible D gene is TRBD2 (5 bases). Germline V gene lookup returns CDR1 LGHDT and CDR2 YNNKEL (reference sequence). The V end lost 1 base, the J end lost 4 bases, and 7 bases lay between the germline ends. The CDR3 consists of 14 residues.

This chain connects TRBV15 to TRBJ2-1, with D uncertain. From germline, CDR1 is LNHNV and CDR2 YYDKDF (reference sequence). V gave up 3 bases and J gave up 4 bases, with 10 bases separating them. This CDR3 comprises 14 residues. The CDR3 DNA is TGTGCCACCAGCAGTACTCCGGAGTACAATGAGCAGTTCTTC. It translates to CATSSTPEYNEQFF.

The chain has TRBV6-2 or TRBV6-3 and TRBJ2-1; D is possibly TRBD1 (6 bases). The length of the CDR3 is 14 residues. V lost 2 bases to trimming and J lost 4 bases, with 9 bases between them. Germline V gene lookup returns CDR1 MNHEY and CDR2 SVGEGT. Written as DNA, the CDR3 is TGTGCCAGCAGTTACGGGGGCCGGTACAATGAGCAGTTCTTC. Its protein is CASSYGGRYNEQFF.

The chain recombines TRBV28 with TRBJ2-5; no firm D call. V was trimmed by 2 bases and J by 7 bases, leaving 11 bases between them. Looked up from germline, CDR1 is MDHEN and CDR2 is SYDVKM. This CDR3 is 13 amino acids long. The CDR3 loop is CASSLGPPGTQYF. In DNA form, the CDR3 reads TGTGCCAGCAGTTTAGGCCCCCCGGGGACCCAGTACTTC.